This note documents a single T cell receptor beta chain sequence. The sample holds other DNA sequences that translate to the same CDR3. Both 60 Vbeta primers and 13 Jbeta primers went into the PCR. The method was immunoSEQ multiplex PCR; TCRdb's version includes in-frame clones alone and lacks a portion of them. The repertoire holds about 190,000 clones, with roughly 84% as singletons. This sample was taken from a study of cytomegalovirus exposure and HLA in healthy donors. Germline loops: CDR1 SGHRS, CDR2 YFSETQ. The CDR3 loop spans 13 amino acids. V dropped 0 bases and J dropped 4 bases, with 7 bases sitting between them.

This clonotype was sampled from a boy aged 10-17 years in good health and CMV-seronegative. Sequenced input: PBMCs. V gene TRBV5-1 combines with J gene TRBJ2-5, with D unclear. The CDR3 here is CASSLGSGETQYF. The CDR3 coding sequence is TGCGCCAGCAGCTTGGGGTCGGGAGAGACCCAGTACTTC.